Listed below are T cell receptor beta chains from one sample, sequenced in a study of follicular helper T cells after annual influenza vaccination. Only in-frame clones appear in the TCRdb table, and some are missing; sequencing was by immunoSEQ multiplex PCR. The sample yields about 11,000 clones, 70% to 85% seen once. The sequencing used CXCR5- memory CD4+ T cells sorted from blood, collected 6 weeks after influenza vaccination. These TCRs come from an adult who received the influenza vaccine. The CDR3 runs from the conserved cysteine through the conserved F or W. Each record gives: clone size, D gene, J gene, V gene, CDR3 protein, CDR3 DNA. D genes are given only for firm matches. Clone size, where shown, is once, few, many, or a class for clones that have expanded.

abundance: .; d_gene: .; j_gene: TRBJ2-1; v_gene: TRBV30; CDR3aa: CAWSVFRLAPDLEQFF; CDR3nt: TGTGCCTGGAGTGTATTCCGCCTAGCACCCGACTTAGAGCAGTTCTTC
abundance: .; d_gene: .; j_gene: TRBJ2-3; v_gene: TRBV30; CDR3aa: CAWSRGDTRLTDTQYF; CDR3nt: TGTGCCTGGAGCCGGGGAGACACCAGGCTAACAGATACGCAGTATTTT
abundance: .; d_gene: .; j_gene: TRBJ2-7; v_gene: TRBV18; CDR3aa: CASSSGQSPTYEQYF; CDR3nt: TGTGCCAGCTCTTCCGGCCAGAGTCCTACCTACGAGCAGTACTTC
abundance: once; d_gene: .; j_gene: TRBJ1-2; v_gene: TRBV10-3; CDR3aa: CAISDFGQANYGYTF; CDR3nt: TGTGCCATCAGTGACTTTGGGCAAGCTAACTATGGCTACACCTTC
abundance: few; d_gene: .; j_gene: TRBJ1-2; v_gene: TRBV6-4; CDR3aa: CASSPGREGGYTF; CDR3nt: TGTGCCAGCAGTCCAGGGAGAGAAGGGGGCTACACCTTC
abundance: .; d_gene: TRBD2; j_gene: TRBJ2-3; v_gene: TRBV9; CDR3aa: CASSASLSAGGTDTQYF; CDR3nt: TGTGCCAGCAGCGCGTCGTTGTCGGCGGGAGGAACAGATACGCAGTATTTT
abundance: .; d_gene: .; j_gene: TRBJ2-7; v_gene: TRBV7-2; CDR3aa: CASSLVGGSESYEQYF; CDR3nt: TGTGCCAGCAGCTTAGTGGGTGGGAGTGAATCCTACGAGCAGTACTTC
abundance: .; d_gene: TRBD1; j_gene: TRBJ2-7; v_gene: TRBV5-1; CDR3aa: CASSLTRQGYEQYF; CDR3nt: TGCGCCAGCAGCTTGACGAGACAGGGGTACGAGCAGTACTTC
abundance: .; d_gene: .; j_gene: TRBJ2-1; v_gene: TRBV28; CDR3aa: CASSTTGSALDEQFF; CDR3nt: TGTGCCAGCAGTACTACAGGTTCTGCGTTGGATGAGCAGTTCTTC
abundance: .; d_gene: TRBD1; j_gene: TRBJ2-1; v_gene: TRBV10-1; CDR3aa: CASSPGQGYEQFF; CDR3nt: TGCGCCAGCAGCCCCGGACAGGGGTATGAGCAGTTCTTC
abundance: .; d_gene: .; j_gene: TRBJ1-4; v_gene: TRBV11-2; CDR3aa: CASSSPIRTNEKLFF; CDR3nt: TGTGCCAGCAGCTCCCCGATCAGGACTAATGAAAAACTGTTTTTT
abundance: .; d_gene: .; j_gene: TRBJ1-3; v_gene: TRBV30; CDR3aa: CAWSPQTGNTIYF; CDR3nt: TGTGCCTGGAGTCCTCAAACTGGAAACACCATATATTTT
abundance: .; d_gene: .; j_gene: TRBJ1-3; v_gene: TRBV5-1; CDR3aa: CASSAGFLTGNTIYF; CDR3nt: TGCGCCAGCAGCGCAGGGTTCTTGACGGGAAACACCATATATTTT
abundance: .; d_gene: .; j_gene: TRBJ2-1; v_gene: TRBV6-5; CDR3aa: CASSRGVYNEQFF; CDR3nt: TGTGCCAGCAGTAGGGGGGTTTACAATGAGCAGTTCTTC
abundance: .; d_gene: TRBD1; j_gene: TRBJ1-4; v_gene: TRBV10-3; CDR3aa: CASAPGTGESKLFF; CDR3nt: TGTGCCAGTGCCCCCGGGACAGGGGAATCGAAACTGTTTTTT
abundance: .; d_gene: .; j_gene: TRBJ2-5; v_gene: TRBV7-2; CDR3aa: CASSSAGDQETQYF; CDR3nt: TGTGCCAGCAGCTCAGCAGGGGATCAAGAGACCCAGTACTTC
abundance: .; d_gene: .; j_gene: TRBJ1-5; v_gene: TRBV6-4; CDR3aa: CASSGQYSNQPQHF; CDR3nt: TGTGCCAGCAGTGGGCAATATAGCAATCAGCCCCAGCATTTT
abundance: .; d_gene: TRBD1; j_gene: TRBJ2-2; v_gene: TRBV27; CDR3aa: CASSPSYRGMNTGELFF; CDR3nt: TGTGCCAGCAGTCCAAGCTACAGGGGCATGAACACCGGGGAGCTGTTTTTT
abundance: .; d_gene: .; j_gene: TRBJ2-1; v_gene: TRBV7-2; CDR3aa: CASSLGAGFDEQFF; CDR3nt: TGTGCCAGCAGCTTAGGGGCGGGCTTCGATGAGCAGTTCTTC
abundance: .; d_gene: TRBD2; j_gene: TRBJ2-1; v_gene: TRBV19; CDR3aa: CASSIWREGYNEQFF; CDR3nt: TGTGCCAGTAGTATCTGGCGGGAGGGTTACAATGAGCAGTTCTTC
abundance: .; d_gene: TRBD2; j_gene: TRBJ2-5; v_gene: TRBV11-3; CDR3aa: CASSQGREETQYF; CDR3nt: TGTGCCAGCAGCCAAGGGAGGGAAGAGACCCAGTACTTC
abundance: .; d_gene: TRBD2; j_gene: TRBJ2-3; v_gene: TRBV5-4; CDR3aa: CASSPGLAGGDTQYF; CDR3nt: TGTGCCAGCAGCCCCGGACTAGCGGGAGGGGATACGCAGTATTTT
abundance: .; d_gene: .; j_gene: TRBJ1-2; v_gene: TRBV5-4; CDR3aa: CASSPQGLRGYTF; CDR3nt: TGTGCCAGCAGCCCGCAGGGTCTCCGGGGCTACACCTTC
abundance: .; d_gene: .; j_gene: TRBJ1-6; v_gene: TRBV4-1; CDR3aa: CASSRLGVVLRNSPLHF; CDR3nt: TGCGCCAGCAGCCGTCTCGGGGTAGTTTTGCGTAATTCACCCCTCCACTTT
abundance: .; d_gene: .; j_gene: TRBJ1-2; v_gene: TRBV28; CDR3aa: CASSLPGTGRGYTF; CDR3nt: TGTGCCAGCAGCCTCCCCGGGACGGGAAGGGGCTACACCTTC
abundance: .; d_gene: .; j_gene: TRBJ1-1; v_gene: TRBV30; CDR3aa: CAWVKGWSTEAFF; CDR3nt: TGTGCCTGGGTAAAAGGATGGAGCACTGAAGCTTTCTTT
abundance: .; d_gene: TRBD1; j_gene: TRBJ1-1; v_gene: TRBV6-5; CDR3aa: CAISRDRDTEAFF; CDR3nt: TGTGCCATCTCTCGGGACAGGGACACTGAAGCTTTCTTT
abundance: .; d_gene: .; j_gene: TRBJ1-3; v_gene: TRBV4-3; CDR3aa: CASSQVVMGASSGNTIYF; CDR3nt: TGCGCCAGCAGCCAAGTCGTTATGGGGGCGAGCTCTGGAAACACCATATATTTT
abundance: .; d_gene: TRBD1; j_gene: TRBJ2-7; v_gene: TRBV6-1; CDR3aa: CASSSRGEQYF; CDR3nt: TGTGCCAGCAGTTCCAGGGGGGAGCAGTACTTC
abundance: .; d_gene: TRBD1; j_gene: TRBJ1-5; v_gene: TRBV6-1; CDR3aa: CASSPDRGLQHF; CDR3nt: TGTGCCAGCAGTCCCGACAGGGGTCTCCAGCATTTT
abundance: .; d_gene: TRBD1; j_gene: TRBJ2-7; v_gene: TRBV18; CDR3aa: CASSLQGDREQYF; CDR3nt: TGTGCCAGCTCCCTCCAGGGGGATCGCGAGCAGTACTTC
abundance: .; d_gene: TRBD1; j_gene: TRBJ1-4; v_gene: TRBV7-9; CDR3aa: CASSPTQRTGMGANEKLFF; CDR3nt: TGTGCCAGCAGCCCCACTCAGCGGACAGGGATGGGAGCTAATGAAAAACTGTTTTTT
abundance: .; d_gene: TRBD2; j_gene: TRBJ2-3; v_gene: TRBV7-2; CDR3aa: CASSLIAGGGDTQYF; CDR3nt: TGTGCCAGCAGCTTAATAGCGGGCGGTGGAGATACGCAGTATTTT
abundance: .; d_gene: TRBD1; j_gene: TRBJ1-2; v_gene: TRBV5-4; CDR3aa: CASSRPDRGGYTF; CDR3nt: TGTGCCAGCAGCCGGCCAGACAGGGGAGGCTACACCTTC
abundance: .; d_gene: TRBD2; j_gene: TRBJ2-5; v_gene: TRBV29-1; CDR3aa: CSGRTSGGRQETQYF; CDR3nt: TGCAGCGGCCGGACTAGCGGGGGTAGACAAGAGACCCAGTACTTC
abundance: .; d_gene: TRBD2; j_gene: TRBJ2-1; v_gene: TRBV10-3; CDR3aa: CATQAGVGGGYEQFF; CDR3nt: TGTGCCACCCAAGCGGGAGTTGGGGGGGGCTATGAGCAGTTCTTC
abundance: .; d_gene: .; j_gene: TRBJ1-4; v_gene: TRBV5-6; CDR3aa: CASSLYPAVSNEKLFF; CDR3nt: TGTGCCAGCAGCTTGTACCCGGCAGTCTCTAATGAAAAACTGTTTTTT
abundance: .; d_gene: .; j_gene: TRBJ2-1; v_gene: TRBV6-6; CDR3aa: CASSYSRGTYNEQFF; CDR3nt: TGTGCCAGCAGTTACTCTAGGGGAACCTACAATGAGCAGTTCTTC
abundance: .; d_gene: TRBD1; j_gene: TRBJ1-1; v_gene: TRBV23-1; CDR3aa: CARDRGRGVMNTEAFF; CDR3nt: TGCGCCAGGGACAGGGGAAGGGGCGTTATGAACACTGAAGCTTTCTTT
abundance: .; d_gene: .; j_gene: TRBJ2-7; v_gene: TRBV7-2; CDR3aa: CASSLESGNPSYEQYF; CDR3nt: TGTGCCAGCAGCTTAGAATCGGGGAACCCCTCCTACGAGCAGTACTTC
abundance: .; d_gene: .; j_gene: TRBJ1-1; v_gene: TRBV7-2; CDR3aa: CASSYGGGANTEAFF; CDR3nt: TGTGCCAGCAGCTACGGTGGGGGGGCGAACACTGAAGCTTTCTTT
abundance: .; d_gene: .; j_gene: TRBJ2-1; v_gene: TRBV9; CDR3aa: CASSVPRGSGGSYNEQFF; CDR3nt: TGTGCCAGCAGCGTCCCGAGGGGGTCGGGTGGCTCCTACAATGAGCAGTTCTTC
abundance: .; d_gene: .; j_gene: TRBJ2-5; v_gene: TRBV5-1; CDR3aa: CASSLAGNLGETQYF; CDR3nt: TGCGCCAGCAGCTTGGCTGGGAACCTGGGGGAGACCCAGTACTTC
abundance: .; d_gene: TRBD2; j_gene: TRBJ2-7; v_gene: TRBV27; CDR3aa: CASSSVAGGPGSYEQYF; CDR3nt: TGTGCCAGCAGTTCCGTAGCGGGAGGGCCGGGTTCCTACGAGCAGTACTTC
abundance: .; d_gene: TRBD1; j_gene: TRBJ1-1; v_gene: TRBV6-5; CDR3aa: CASKEDRGNTEAFF; CDR3nt: TGTGCCAGCAAGGAAGACAGGGGGAATACTGAAGCTTTCTTT
abundance: .; d_gene: TRBD1; j_gene: TRBJ1-6; v_gene: TRBV18; CDR3aa: CASSPSGGASPLHF; CDR3nt: TGTGCCAGCTCACCTTCAGGGGGCGCTTCACCCCTCCACTTT
abundance: .; d_gene: .; j_gene: TRBJ1-5; v_gene: TRBV27; CDR3aa: CASSSRGLGQPQHF; CDR3nt: TGTGCCAGCAGTTCACGGGGGCTGGGTCAGCCCCAGCATTTT
abundance: .; d_gene: TRBD1; j_gene: TRBJ2-5; v_gene: TRBV6-6; CDR3aa: CASSPFDRADETQYF; CDR3nt: TGTGCCAGCAGTCCATTCGACAGGGCCGACGAGACCCAGTACTTC
abundance: once; d_gene: TRBD2; j_gene: TRBJ2-5; v_gene: TRBV19; CDR3aa: CASSIVSGGWETQYF; CDR3nt: TGTGCCAGTAGTATAGTCAGCGGGGGATGGGAGACCCAGTACTTC